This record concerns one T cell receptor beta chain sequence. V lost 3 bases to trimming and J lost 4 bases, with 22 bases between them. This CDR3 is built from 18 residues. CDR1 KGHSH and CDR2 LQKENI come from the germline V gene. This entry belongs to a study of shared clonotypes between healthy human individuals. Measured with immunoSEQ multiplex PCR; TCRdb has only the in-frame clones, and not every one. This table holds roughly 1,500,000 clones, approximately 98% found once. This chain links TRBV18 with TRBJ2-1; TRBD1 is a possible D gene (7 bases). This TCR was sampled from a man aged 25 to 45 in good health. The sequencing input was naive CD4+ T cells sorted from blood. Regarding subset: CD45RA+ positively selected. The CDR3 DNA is TGTGCCAGCTCACCCCCAGGGGGGAACCTCATCCTTTACAATGAGCAGTTCTTC. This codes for CASSPPGGNLILYNEQFF.